This T cell receptor beta chain is from a study of early stage breast cancer tumors. Study results and caveats: Commonly generated sequences made up most enriched TCRB sequences shared between patients.

Some clones are missing from TCRdb's copy, which holds only in-frame ones; the method was immunoSEQ multiplex PCR. The sample holds over 4,500 clones, about 63% seen once. Concerning this clone itself: The antigen remains unidentified.

This CDR3 spans 15 amino acids. Per germline, CDR1 MNHNY and CDR2 SVGAGI (reference sequence). The J segment lost 1 base and the V segment lost 6 bases, leaving 7 bases of the junction unmatched. This clonotype was obtained from a person aged 50 to 59 with breast cancer. Sequencing used breast tumor tissue. The chain carries TRBV6-6 and TRBJ2-7; 9 positions agree with TRBD2. CDR3 nucleotides: TGTGCCAGCAGAGTAAGCGGGGGGTCTTCCTACGAGCAGTACGTC. This translates into CASRVSGGSSYEQYV.